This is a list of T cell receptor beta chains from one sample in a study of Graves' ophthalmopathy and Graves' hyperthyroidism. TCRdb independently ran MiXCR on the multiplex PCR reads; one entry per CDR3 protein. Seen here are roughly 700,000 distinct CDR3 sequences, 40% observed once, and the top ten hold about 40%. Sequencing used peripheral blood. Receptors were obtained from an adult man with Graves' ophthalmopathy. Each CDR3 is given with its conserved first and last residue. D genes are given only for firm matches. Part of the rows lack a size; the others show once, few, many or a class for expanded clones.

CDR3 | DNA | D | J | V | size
CASRSGARETQYF | TGTGCCAGCAGGTCCGGGGCAAGGGAGACCCAGTACTTC | NA | TRBJ2-5 | TRBV7-9 | many
CASSHGQGAYGYTF | TGTGCCAGCAGCCACGGACAGGGGGCCTATGGCTACACCTTC | TRBD1 | TRBJ1-2 | TRBV11-1 | NA
CSVGIRGRGYNSPLHF | TGCAGCGTTGGTATAAGGGGGCGCGGCTATAATTCACCCCTCCACTTT | TRBD1 | TRBJ1-6 | TRBV29-1 | NA
CASSGGLAGDSGELFF | TGTGCCAGCAGCGGGGGACTAGCGGGAGACTCCGGGGAGCTGTTTTTT | TRBD2 | TRBJ2-2 | TRBV5-8 | NA
CAITRGGNTGELFF | TGTGCCATCACGCGGGGGGGGAACACCGGGGAGCTGTTTTTT | TRBD2 | TRBJ2-2 | TRBV10-3 | NA
CSAKFAGGTYEQYF | TGCAGTGCTAAATTTGCAGGGGGAACCTACGAGCAGTACTTC | TRBD1 | TRBJ2-7 | TRBV20-1 | NA
CSAGGRGSSYEQYF | TGCAGTGCTGGGGGGCGCGGGAGCTCCTACGAGCAGTACTTC | NA | TRBJ2-7 | TRBV20-1 | few
CASSFWDQPQHF | TGTGCCAGCAGTTTTTGGGATCAGCCCCAGCATTTT | NA | TRBJ1-5 | TRBV12-3/TRBV12-4 | few
CASSLLGSNSPLHF | TGTGCCAGCAGTTTATTAGGGAGTAATTCACCCCTCCACTTT | NA | TRBJ1-6 | TRBV25-1 | NA
CASSQTRTGFGFF | TGTGCCAGCAGCCAAACCCGGACAGGGTTCGGTTTCTTT | TRBD1 | TRBJ1-1 | TRBV6-5 | NA
CASRQLAGLTSTGELFF | TGTGCCAGCCGACAACTAGCGGGCCTAACGAGCACCGGGGAGCTGTTTTTT | TRBD2 | TRBJ2-2 | TRBV11-1 | NA
CATTLPTFSYEQYF | TGTGCCACCACCTTACCAACATTTTCCTACGAGCAGTACTTC | NA | TRBJ2-7 | TRBV24-1 | NA
CASSQDPGTYGYTF | TGTGCCAGCAGCCAAGATCCAGGGACCTATGGCTACACCTTC | NA | TRBJ1-2 | TRBV3-1 | few
CASSQGASRYEQYF | TGTGCCAGCAGCCAAGGCGCTAGTAGGTACGAGCAGTACTTC | NA | TRBJ2-7 | TRBV7-9 | NA
CASSQRTGGAVYNSPLHF | TGTGCCAGCAGCCAGCGGACTGGGGGGGCGGTTTATAATTCACCCCTCCACTTT | NA | TRBJ1-6 | TRBV14 | NA
CASSLVGGDYGYTF | TGTGCCAGCAGCTTAGTAGGGGGTGACTATGGCTACACCTTC | NA | TRBJ1-2 | TRBV7-9 | many
CASSRTGGRFTGELFF | TGTGCCAGCAGCCGAACGGGGGGAAGGTTCACCGGGGAGCTGTTTTTT | TRBD2 | TRBJ2-2 | TRBV14 | NA
CSVEGTSGLSSYEQYF | TGCAGCGTTGAAGGGACTAGCGGGTTAAGCTCCTACGAGCAGTACTTC | TRBD2 | TRBJ2-7 | TRBV29-1 | many
CASSRRTSGVSSYEQYF | TGTGCCAGCAGTCGCCGGACTAGCGGGGTGAGCTCCTACGAGCAGTACTTC | TRBD2 | TRBJ2-7 | TRBV24-1 | NA
CASSLQRQMNTEAFF | TGTGCCAGCAGCCTCCAGAGACAGATGAACACTGAAGCTTTCTTT | NA | TRBJ1-1 | TRBV7-9 | few
CASSFFRAGANVLTF | TGTGCCAGCAGCTTTTTCAGGGCTGGGGCCAACGTCCTGACTTTC | NA | TRBJ2-6 | TRBV5-5 | few
CASSPGEISYEQYF | TGTGCCAGCAGCCCCGGAGAGATCTCCTACGAGCAGTACTTC | NA | TRBJ2-7 | TRBV7-2 | few
CATSRDLLLETQYF | TGTGCCACCAGCAGAGATCTATTGTTGGAGACCCAGTACTTC | NA | TRBJ2-5 | TRBV15 | many
CASRWDRSTNEKLFF | TGTGCCAGCAGATGGGACCGCTCAACTAATGAAAAACTGTTTTTT | NA | TRBJ1-4 | TRBV2 | NA
CASSFVMETQYF | TGTGCCAGCAGCTTTGTCATGGAGACCCAGTACTTC | NA | TRBJ2-5 | TRBV11-2 | many
CASSRYGTGVAEKLFF | TGTGCCAGCAGCAGATATGGGACAGGGGTAGCTGAAAAACTGTTTTTT | TRBD1 | TRBJ1-4 | TRBV13 | NA
CASSQGTGVQGYTF | TGTGCCAGCAGCCAAGGGACAGGGGTTCAAGGCTACACCTTC | TRBD1 | TRBJ1-2 | TRBV7-9 | NA
CSARRPQGSGDEQYF | TGCAGTGCTAGACGTCCCCAGGGGAGCGGGGACGAGCAGTACTTC | NA | TRBJ2-7 | TRBV20-1 | NA
CASSLDAGSEKLFF | TGTGCCAGCAGCTTAGATGCAGGGAGTGAAAAACTGTTTTTT | NA | TRBJ1-4 | TRBV7-2 | NA
CASSLVALEVETQYF | TGTGCCAGCAGCTTAGTAGCCCTGGAGGTGGAGACCCAGTACTTC | NA | TRBJ2-5 | TRBV7-9 | NA
CASSPPAGNPYNSPLHF | TGTGCCAGCAGTCCCCCCGCAGGGAACCCCTATAATTCACCCCTCCACTTT | NA | TRBJ1-6 | TRBV24-1 | NA
CASSESTGGNSPLHF | TGCGCCAGCAGTGAGTCAACAGGGGGCAATTCACCCCTCCACTTT | TRBD1 | TRBJ1-6 | TRBV10-2 | many
CASSQDLGWEETQYF | TGTGCCAGCAGCCAAGATCTGGGGTGGGAAGAGACCCAGTACTTC | NA | TRBJ2-5 | TRBV7-9 | NA
CSVVKGPETQYF | TGCAGCGTTGTGAAGGGCCCAGAGACCCAGTACTTC | NA | TRBJ2-5 | TRBV29-1 | few
CASSDPPGLEELFF | TGTGCCAGCAGTGACCCCCCCGGCTTAGAGGAGCTGTTTTTT | NA | TRBJ2-2 | TRBV2 | NA
CASSGTGYGYTF | TGTGCCAGCAGCGGGACAGGCTATGGCTACACCTTC | TRBD1 | TRBJ1-2 | TRBV5-6 | many
CSATGQLDQPQHF | TGCAGTGCTACGGGACAGCTTGATCAGCCCCAGCATTTT | TRBD1 | TRBJ1-5 | TRBV20-1 | many